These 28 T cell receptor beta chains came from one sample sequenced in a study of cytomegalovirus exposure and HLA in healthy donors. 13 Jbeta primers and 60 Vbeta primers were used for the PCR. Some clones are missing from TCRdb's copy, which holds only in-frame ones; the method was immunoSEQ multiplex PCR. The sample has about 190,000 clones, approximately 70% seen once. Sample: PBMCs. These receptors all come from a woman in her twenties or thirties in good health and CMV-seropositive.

The CDR3 DNA reads TGTGCCAGCAGCTTAGCTCAGGCTTCGTCGGCTTTCTTT. This sequence encodes CASSLAQASSAFF. The V call is TRBV7-9, the J call TRBJ1-1; no reliable D call. Trimming left V 0 bases short and J 11 bases short, with 13 bases between. This CDR3 contains 13 residues. Per the germline V gene, CDR1 is SEHNR and CDR2 is FQNEAQ (reference sequence).

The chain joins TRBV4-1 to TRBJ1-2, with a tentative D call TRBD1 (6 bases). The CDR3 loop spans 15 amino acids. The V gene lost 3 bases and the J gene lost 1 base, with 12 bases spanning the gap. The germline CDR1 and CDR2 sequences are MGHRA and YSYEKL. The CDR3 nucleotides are TGCGCCAGCAGCCAGGATCGGACAGTTAACTATGGCTACACCTTC. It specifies CASSQDRTVNYGYTF.

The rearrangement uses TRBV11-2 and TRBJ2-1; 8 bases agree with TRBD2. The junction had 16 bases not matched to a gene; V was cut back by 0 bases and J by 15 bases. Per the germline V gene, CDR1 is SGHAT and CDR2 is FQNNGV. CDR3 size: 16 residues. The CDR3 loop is CASSLDLRLALVSRFF. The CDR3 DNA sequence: TGTGCCAGCAGCTTAGATTTAAGACTAGCGCTCGTATCAAGGTTCTTC.

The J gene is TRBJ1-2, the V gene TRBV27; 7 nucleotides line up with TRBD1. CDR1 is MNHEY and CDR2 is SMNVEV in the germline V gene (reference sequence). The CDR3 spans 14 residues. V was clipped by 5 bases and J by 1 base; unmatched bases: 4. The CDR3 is CASSPGTDNYGYTF. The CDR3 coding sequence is TGTGCCAGCAGTCCCGGGACAGATAACTATGGCTACACCTTC.

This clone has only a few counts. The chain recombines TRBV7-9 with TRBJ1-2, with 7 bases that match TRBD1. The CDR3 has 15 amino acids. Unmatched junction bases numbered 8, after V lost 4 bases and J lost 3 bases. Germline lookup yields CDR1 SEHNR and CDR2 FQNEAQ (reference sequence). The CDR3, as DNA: TGTGCCAGCAGCTCCGGGACAGATGCTGACTATGGCTACACCTTC. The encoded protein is CASSSGTDADYGYTF.

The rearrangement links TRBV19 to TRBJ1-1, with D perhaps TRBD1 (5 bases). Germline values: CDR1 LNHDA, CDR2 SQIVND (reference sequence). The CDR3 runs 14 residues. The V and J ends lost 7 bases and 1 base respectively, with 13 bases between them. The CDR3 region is CASIIGGANTEAFF. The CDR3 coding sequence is TGTGCCAGTATAATTGGAGGGGCGAACACTGAAGCTTTCTTT.

Here the CDR3 DNA reads TGTGCCAGCAGTGAAGTTCGGGATAACTTAAGCGGCTACACCTTC. Translated, it gives CASSEVRDNLSGYTF. This chain connects TRBV6-1 to TRBJ1-2; D is uncertain. The V end was cut by 1 base, the J end by 8 bases, with 17 bases between. The germline gives CDR1 MNHNS, CDR2 SASEGT. This CDR3 is 15 amino acids long.

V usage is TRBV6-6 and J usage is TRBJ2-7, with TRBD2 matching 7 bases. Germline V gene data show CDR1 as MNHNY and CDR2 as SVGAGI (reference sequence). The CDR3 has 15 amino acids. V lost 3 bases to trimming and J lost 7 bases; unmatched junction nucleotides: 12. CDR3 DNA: TGTGCCAGCAGTTATGGAGATGCGGGAGTTTATGAGCAGTACTTC. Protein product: CASSYGDAGVYEQYF.

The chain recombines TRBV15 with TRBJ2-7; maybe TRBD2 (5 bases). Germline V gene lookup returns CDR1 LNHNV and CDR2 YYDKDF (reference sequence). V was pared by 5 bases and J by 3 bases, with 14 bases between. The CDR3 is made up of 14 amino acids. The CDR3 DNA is TGTGCCACCAGCTCTGCGGTGGGGAGCTACGAGCAGTACTTC. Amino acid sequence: CATSSAVGSYEQYF. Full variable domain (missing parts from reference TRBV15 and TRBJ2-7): DAMVIQNPRYQVTQFGKPVTLSCSQTLNHNVMYWYQQKSSQAPKLLFHYYDKDFNNEADTPDNFQSRRPNTSFCFLDIRSPGLGDTAMYLCATSSAVGSYEQYFGPGTRLTVT.

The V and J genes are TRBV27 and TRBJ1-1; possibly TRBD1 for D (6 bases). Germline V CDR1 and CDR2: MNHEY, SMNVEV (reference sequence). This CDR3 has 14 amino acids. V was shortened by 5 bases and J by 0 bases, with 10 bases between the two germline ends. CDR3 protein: CASSDRLMNTEAFF. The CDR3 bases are TGTGCCAGCAGTGACAGGCTCATGAACACTGAAGCTTTCTTT.

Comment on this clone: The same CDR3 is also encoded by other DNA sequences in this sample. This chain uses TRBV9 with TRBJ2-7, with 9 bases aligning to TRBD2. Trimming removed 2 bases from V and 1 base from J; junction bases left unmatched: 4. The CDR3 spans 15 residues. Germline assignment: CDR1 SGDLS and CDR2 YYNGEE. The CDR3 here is CASSVEAGGSYEQYF. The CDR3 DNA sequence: TGTGCCAGCAGCGTTGAGGCGGGAGGGTCCTACGAGCAGTACTTC. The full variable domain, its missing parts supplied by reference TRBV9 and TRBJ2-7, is DSGVTQTPKHLITATGQRVTLRCSPRSGDLSVYWYQQSLDQGLQFLIQYYNGEERAKGNILERFSAQQFPDLHSELNLSSLELGDSALYFCASSVEAGGSYEQYFGPGTRLTVT.

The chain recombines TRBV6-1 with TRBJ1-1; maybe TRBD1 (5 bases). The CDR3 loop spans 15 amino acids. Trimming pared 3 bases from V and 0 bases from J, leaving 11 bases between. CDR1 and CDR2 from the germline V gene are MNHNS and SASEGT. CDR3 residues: CASSDPDSMNTEAFF. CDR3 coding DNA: TGTGCCAGCAGTGACCCAGACAGCATGAACACTGAAGCTTTCTTT.

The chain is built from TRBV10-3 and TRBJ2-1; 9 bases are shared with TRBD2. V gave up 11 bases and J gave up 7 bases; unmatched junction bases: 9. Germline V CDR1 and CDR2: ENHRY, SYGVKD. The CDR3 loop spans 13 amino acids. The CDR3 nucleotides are TGTGCCGCCTTAGGCGGGAGGGCAAATGAGCAGTTCTTC. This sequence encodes CAALGGRANEQFF.

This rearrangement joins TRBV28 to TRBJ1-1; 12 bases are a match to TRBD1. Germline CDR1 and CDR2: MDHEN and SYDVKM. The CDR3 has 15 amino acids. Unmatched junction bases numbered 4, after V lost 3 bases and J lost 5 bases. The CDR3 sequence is CASSFRDRGRTEAFF. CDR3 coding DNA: TGTGCCAGCAGTTTCAGGGACAGGGGGCGAACTGAAGCTTTCTTT.

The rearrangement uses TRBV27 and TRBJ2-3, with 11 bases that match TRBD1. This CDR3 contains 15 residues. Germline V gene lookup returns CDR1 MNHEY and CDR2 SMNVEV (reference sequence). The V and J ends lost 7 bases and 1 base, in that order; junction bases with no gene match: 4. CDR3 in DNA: TGTGCCAGCACCCCGGGACAGGGGGGCACAGATACGCAGTATTTT. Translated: CASTPGQGGTDTQYF.

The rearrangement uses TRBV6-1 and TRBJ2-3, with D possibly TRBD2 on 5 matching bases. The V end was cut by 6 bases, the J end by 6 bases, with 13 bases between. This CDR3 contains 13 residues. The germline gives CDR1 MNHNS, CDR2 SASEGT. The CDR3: CASRLGEWDTQYF. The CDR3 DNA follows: TGTGCCAGCAGGCTGGGAGAGTGGGATACGCAGTATTTT.

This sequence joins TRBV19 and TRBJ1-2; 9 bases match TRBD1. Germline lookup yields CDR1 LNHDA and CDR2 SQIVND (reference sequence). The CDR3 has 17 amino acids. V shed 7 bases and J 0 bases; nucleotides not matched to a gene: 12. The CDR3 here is CASTSPGTGPSNYGYTF. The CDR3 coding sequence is TGTGCCAGTACCTCACCCGGGACAGGGCCATCTAACTATGGCTACACCTTC.

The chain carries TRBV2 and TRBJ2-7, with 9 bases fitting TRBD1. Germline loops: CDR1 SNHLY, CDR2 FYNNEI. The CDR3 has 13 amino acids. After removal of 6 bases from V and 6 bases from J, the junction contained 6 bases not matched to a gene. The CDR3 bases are TGTGCCAGCAGGCGACAGGGGGTGGGCGAGCAGTACTTC. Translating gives CASRRQGVGEQYF.

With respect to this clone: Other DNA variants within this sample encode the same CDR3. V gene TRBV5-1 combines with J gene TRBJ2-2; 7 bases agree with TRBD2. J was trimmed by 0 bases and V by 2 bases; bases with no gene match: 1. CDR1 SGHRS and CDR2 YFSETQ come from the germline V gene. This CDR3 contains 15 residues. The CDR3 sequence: CASSLTSANTGELFF. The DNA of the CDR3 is TGCGCCAGCAGCTTAACTAGCGCGAACACCGGGGAGCTGTTTTTT.

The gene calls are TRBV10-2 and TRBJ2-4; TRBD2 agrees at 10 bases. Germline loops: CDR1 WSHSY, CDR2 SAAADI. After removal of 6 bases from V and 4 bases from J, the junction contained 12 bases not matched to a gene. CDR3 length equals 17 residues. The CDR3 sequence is CASSEILAGAKKNIQYF. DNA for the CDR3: TGCGCCAGCAGCGAGATTCTAGCGGGAGCTAAGAAAAACATTCAGTACTTC.

The DNA for the CDR3 is TGTGCCAGTAGTAGCGGGATCCGGTACGAGCAGTACTTC. Its translation is CASSSGIRYEQYF. The rearrangement joins TRBV19 to TRBJ2-5, with a weak D call TRBD2 (6 bases). The end of the DNA is better explained by TRBJ2-7, so the J call may be wrong. This CDR3 is built from 13 residues. From germline, CDR1 is LNHDA and CDR2 SQIVND (reference sequence).

CDR3 protein: CASSMASGLTTSYNEQFF. CDR3 DNA sequence: TGTGCCAGTAGTATGGCTAGCGGGCTTACTACCTCCTACAATGAGCAGTTCTTC. The gene calls are TRBV19 and TRBJ2-1, with 8 nucleotides matching TRBD2. Germline lookup yields CDR1 LNHDA and CDR2 SQIVND (reference sequence). With V trimmed by 3 bases and J by 0 bases, 10 bases remained unmatched. This CDR3 region has 18 residues.

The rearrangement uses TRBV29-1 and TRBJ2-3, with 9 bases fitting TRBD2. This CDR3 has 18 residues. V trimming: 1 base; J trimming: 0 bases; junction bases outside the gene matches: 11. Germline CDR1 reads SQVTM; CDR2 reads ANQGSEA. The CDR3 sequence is CSVEGRGGAPLSTDTQYF. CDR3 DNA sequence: TGCAGCGTTGAAGGGCGGGGGGGAGCCCCTCTAAGCACAGATACGCAGTATTTT.

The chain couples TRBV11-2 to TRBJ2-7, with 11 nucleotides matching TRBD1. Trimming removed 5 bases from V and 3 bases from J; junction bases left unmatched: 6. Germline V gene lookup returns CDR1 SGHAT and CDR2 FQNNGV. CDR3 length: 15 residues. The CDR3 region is CASSRTGTGGYEQYF. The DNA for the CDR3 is TGTGCCAGCAGCCGAACCGGGACAGGGGGCTACGAGCAGTACTTC.

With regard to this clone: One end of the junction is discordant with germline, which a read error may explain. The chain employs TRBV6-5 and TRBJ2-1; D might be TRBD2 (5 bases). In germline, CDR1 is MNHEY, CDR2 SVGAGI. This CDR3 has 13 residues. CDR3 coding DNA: TGTACCAGCAGTTACTCGAGTCGGGGTGAGCAGTTCTTC. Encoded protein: CTSSYSSRGEQFF.

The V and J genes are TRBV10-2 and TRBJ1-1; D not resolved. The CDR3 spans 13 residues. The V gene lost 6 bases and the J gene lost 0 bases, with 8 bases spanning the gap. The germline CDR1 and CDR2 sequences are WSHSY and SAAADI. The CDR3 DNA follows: TGCGCCAGCAGGGCAAATATGAACACTGAAGCTTTCTTT. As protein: CASRANMNTEAFF.

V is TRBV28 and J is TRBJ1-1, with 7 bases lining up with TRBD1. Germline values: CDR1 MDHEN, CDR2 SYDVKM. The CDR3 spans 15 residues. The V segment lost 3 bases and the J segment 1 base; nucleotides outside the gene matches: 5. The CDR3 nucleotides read TGTGCCAGCAGTTTTCCAGGACAGGCGAACACTGAAGCTTTCTTT. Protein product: CASSFPGQANTEAFF. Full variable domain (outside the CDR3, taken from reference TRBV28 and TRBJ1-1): DVKVTQSSRYLVKRTGEKVFLECVQDMDHENMFWYRQDPGLGLRLIYFSYDVKMKEKGDIPEGYSVSREKKERFSLILESASTNQTSMYLCASSFPGQANTEAFFGQGTRLTVV.

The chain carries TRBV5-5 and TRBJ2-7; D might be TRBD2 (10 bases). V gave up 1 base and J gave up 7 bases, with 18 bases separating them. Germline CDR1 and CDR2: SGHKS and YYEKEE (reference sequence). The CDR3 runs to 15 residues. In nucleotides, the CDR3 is TGTGCCAGCAGCTTGTCTACTAGCGGGACAGGGGAGCAGTACTTC. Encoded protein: CASSLSTSGTGEQYF.